What follows describes a single T cell receptor beta chain. TCRdb keeps only in-frame clones here, not all; method: immunoSEQ multiplex PCR. In the table there are roughly 70,000 clones, 90% to 95% of which are singletons. This specimen belongs to a study of technical replicates of blood from several donors. This CDR3 region has 15 residues. The germline V gene has CDR1 SNHLY and CDR2 FYNNEI. Trimming removed 2 bases at V and 5 bases at J, with 15 bases between. Sequencing was carried out using PBMCs. The genes are TRBV2 and TRBJ1-1, with D perhaps TRBD1 (6 bases). The receptor was isolated from a human donor in good health. Some clones in this sample may be carry-over from other donors' samples. Written as DNA, the CDR3 is TGTGCCAGCAGTGAAACGGGGGGGGCGAAGACTGAAGCTTTCTTT. Translating it yields CASSETGGAKTEAFF. The whole variable domain, remainder taken from reference TRBV2 and TRBJ1-1, is EPEVTQTPSHQVTQMGQEVILRCVPISNHLYFYWYRQILGQKVEFLVSFYNNEISEKSEIFDDQFSVERPDGSNFTLKIRSTKLEDSAMYFCASSETGGAKTEAFFGQGTRLTVV.